Presented here are 20 T cell receptor beta chains from one specimen sequenced in a study of post-analysis software for immune sequencing data. General study findings and limits: TRBV5-6, TRBV5-1 and TRBV20-1 belonged to a set of about five TRBV segments that were more frequent in patients than controls.

No antigens are known for them. Researchers reported that TCR beta cDNA libraries carried unique molecular identifiers. TCRdb fed the PCR reads into MiXCR, producing one record per CDR3 protein. The table shows 400,000 to 500,000 distinct CDR3 sequences, with 39% occurring only once. The sequencing sample was made of blood. These receptors were taken from a girl under 10 years old with multiple sclerosis.

This clonotype was found a few times. The rearrangement joins TRBV12-3 or TRBV12-4 to TRBJ2-1, with TRBD2 matching 10 bases. The junction had 4 bases not matched to a gene; V was cut back by 3 bases and J by 2 bases. This CDR3 spans 16 amino acids. The CDR3 nucleotides are TGTGCCAGCAGTTTCCCAAGCGGGAGGGCCTACAATGAGCAGTTCTTC. Translating gives CASSFPSGRAYNEQFF.

The chain couples TRBV3-1 to TRBJ2-4; 10 bases line up with TRBD2. The CDR3 is 16 amino acids. J was trimmed by 5 bases and V by 0 bases; bases with no gene match: 4. From germline, CDR1 is LGHDT and CDR2 YNNKEL (reference sequence). CDR3 protein: CASSQDRLAGENIQYF. As DNA, the CDR3 is TGTGCCAGCAGCCAAGATCGGCTAGCGGGGGAAAACATTCAGTACTTC.

The CDR3 is CASTLAGFTDTQYF. Here the CDR3 DNA reads TGTGCCAGCACACTAGCGGGTTTCACAGATACGCAGTATTTT. This sequence joins TRBV28 and TRBJ2-3; 9 bases fit TRBD2. The V gene end was trimmed by 7 bases and the J gene end by 2 bases; junction bases not matched to a gene: 4. Germline CDR1 and CDR2: MDHEN and SYDVKM. This CDR3 has 14 residues.

The chain has TRBV4-3 and TRBJ1-2; 7 nucleotides line up with TRBD1. CDR3 size: 15 residues. Per the germline V gene, CDR1 is LGHNA and CDR2 is YSLEER. J gave up 3 bases and V 4 bases, and 8 bases lay outside the gene matches. CDR3 coding DNA: TGCGCCAGCAGCCGCGGACAGGATCACGACTATGGCTACACCTTC. Translated, it gives CASSRGQDHDYGYTF.

About this clonotype: Germline and junction disagree at one end, which may indicate a read error. The V call is TRBV20-1, the J call TRBJ2-3; D possibly corresponds to TRBD2 (7 bases). Germline CDR1 DFQATT, CDR2 SNEGSKA (reference sequence). This CDR3 comprises 17 residues. The chain's CDR3 is CSAGDHARGARTDTQYF. DNA of the CDR3: TGCAGTGCTGGAGATCACGCTCGGGGGGCCCGCACAGATACGCAGTATTTT.

This clonotype has only a few counts. The rearrangement links TRBV11-2 to TRBJ2-4; D may be TRBD2 (5 bases). This CDR3 has 18 amino acids. Trimming left V 0 bases short and J 7 bases short, with 22 bases between. Per the germline V gene, CDR1 is SGHAT and CDR2 is FQNNGV. The CDR3 DNA reads as TGTGCCAGCAGCTTAGATTTGAGGGTCAGCAGTCCCTTGAACATTCAGTACTTC. It codes for CASSLDLRVSSPLNIQYF.

The DNA for the CDR3 is TGCGCCAGCAGCGTTGGTGGGGCCTCCTACGAGCAGTACTTC. Protein product: CASSVGGASYEQYF. The rearrangement uses TRBV5-1 and TRBJ2-7; TRBD1 might be the D (5 bases). This CDR3 has 14 amino acids. CDR1 and CDR2 from the germline V gene are SGHRS and YFSETQ. Trimming took off 4 bases at V and 0 bases at J, with 11 bases between the two ends.

Only a few counts were recorded for this clonotype. The genes are TRBV12-3 or TRBV12-4 and TRBJ1-1; D unclear. This CDR3 region has 13 residues. V was clipped by 3 bases and J by 2 bases, with 7 bases between them. The CDR3 DNA reads as TGTGCCAGCAGTTTCGGGGAAAACACTGAAGCTTTCTTT. This sequence encodes CASSFGENTEAFF.

This clonotype was detected only a few times. The chain links TRBV5-1 to TRBJ2-5; no firm D call. V was clipped by 0 bases and J by 4 bases, with 10 bases between them. Germline V CDR1 and CDR2: SGHRS, YFSETQ. The CDR3 consists of 14 residues. CDR3 nucleotide sequence: TGCGCCAGCAGCTTGGGCCGTCTTTCAGAGACCCAGTACTTC. It codes for CASSLGRLSETQYF. Looking up the rest from reference TRBV5-1 and TRBJ2-5 gives the full variable domain: KAGVTQTPRYLIKTRGQQVTLSCSPISGHRSVSWYQQTPGQGLQFLFEYFSETQRNKGNFPGRFSGRQFSNSRSEMNVSTLELGDSALYLCASSLGRLSETQYFGPGTRLLVL.

DNA for the CDR3: TGCAGCGGGGAAGGCGGGATGGGTGGTGAGCAGTTCTTC. Translated: CSGEGGMGGEQFF. This chain joins TRBV29-1 and TRBJ2-1; TRBD2 is a possible D gene (6 bases). The CDR3 covers 13 residues. Germline V lookup: CDR1 SQVTM, CDR2 ANQGSEA. V was clipped by 7 bases and J by 9 bases, with 19 bases between them.

The chain combines TRBV29-1 with TRBJ1-1; no reliable D call. CDR1 is SQVTM and CDR2 is ANQGSEA in the germline V gene. This CDR3 has 15 residues. V dropped 4 bases and J dropped 1 base, with 16 bases sitting between them. The CDR3 DNA sequence: TGCAGCGTTGTTCCGTCCTCCCCCAGGAACACTGAAGCTTTCTTT. Translation: CSVVPSSPRNTEAFF.

This clonotype has just a few counts. J is TRBJ2-7 and V is TRBV15; 8 bases match TRBD2. The CDR3 is 16 residues long. The J segment lost 5 bases and the V segment lost 3 bases, leaving 12 bases of the junction unmatched. CDR1 and CDR2 (germline): LNHNV, YYDKDF (reference sequence). The DNA of the CDR3 is TGTGCCACCAGCAGCCGGACTAGCAACCTAGGGAACGAGCAGTACTTC. It specifies CATSSRTSNLGNEQYF.

The chain couples TRBV28 to TRBJ2-4; D possibly matches TRBD1 or TRBD2 (6 bases each). Germline V gene sequence: CDR1 MDHEN, CDR2 SYDVKM. Trimming took off 6 bases at V and 3 bases at J, with 15 bases between the two ends. The CDR3 covers 15 residues. CDR3 DNA sequence: TGTGCCAGCAGCCTACAACAGGGACTCAAAAACATTCAGTACTTC. Its protein is CASSLQQGLKNIQYF. Together with reference TRBV28 and TRBJ2-4, the CDR3 gives the full variable domain: DVKVTQSSRYLVKRTGEKVFLECVQDMDHENMFWYRQDPGLGLRLIYFSYDVKMKEKGDIPEGYSVSREKKERFSLILESASTNQTSMYLCASSLQQGLKNIQYFGAGTRLSVL.

The chain carries TRBV30 and TRBJ2-1, with TRBD2 identical over 9 bases. V gave up 2 bases and J gave up 6 bases; unmatched junction bases: 5. Germline values: CDR1 GTSNPN, CDR2 SVGIG (reference sequence). This CDR3 has 14 residues. The CDR3 sequence is CAWSIGTSFNEQFF. The DNA for the CDR3 is TGTGCCTGGAGTATCGGGACTAGCTTCAATGAGCAGTTCTTC.

This chain joins TRBV12-3 or TRBV12-4 and TRBJ2-1; 9 positions match TRBD2. V dropped 8 bases and J dropped 9; count of bases not matched to a gene: 8. The CDR3 consists of 13 residues. This chain's CDR3 is CASGTSRASEQFF. The CDR3 DNA reads TGTGCCAGCGGGACTAGCCGTGCTAGTGAGCAGTTCTTC.

The chain combines TRBV12-3 or TRBV12-4 with TRBJ1-1; D is uncertain. The length of the CDR3 is 13 residues. Trimming removed 5 bases from V and 3 bases from J, with 10 bases in between. The chain's CDR3 is CASSPLGHTEAFF. Here the CDR3 DNA reads TGTGCCAGCAGTCCTCTGGGCCACACTGAAGCTTTCTTT.

The chain has TRBV6-2 or TRBV6-3 and TRBJ1-5; the D gene is possibly TRBD1 (5 bases). Germline CDR1 reads MNHEY; CDR2 reads SVGEGT. Deletions cut 7 bases from V and 3 bases from J, with 16 bases between. The CDR3 totals 15 residues. The CDR3 sequence: CASISQGLNNQPQHF. CDR3 in DNA: TGTGCCAGCATTTCCCAGGGACTGAACAATCAGCCCCAGCATTTT.

This clonotype was picked up a small number of times. The V and J genes are TRBV29-1 and TRBJ2-7; the D is unclear. Looked up from germline, CDR1 is SQVTM and CDR2 is ANQGSEA. The CDR3 loop spans 12 amino acids. The V end was cut by 3 bases, the J end by 2 bases, with 8 bases between. The CDR3 region is CSVESVTYEQYF. The CDR3 DNA is TGCAGCGTTGAGTCCGTTACCTACGAGCAGTACTTC.

A few counts support this clonotype. This sequence joins TRBV29-1 and TRBJ1-6; 7 nucleotides align to TRBD1. The CDR3 is 13 amino acids. V was pared by 4 bases and J by 7 bases, with 4 bases of the junction left unmatched. Germline V gene lookup returns CDR1 SQVTM and CDR2 ANQGSEA. DNA for the CDR3: TGCAGCGTTGGACAGGGCCCGAATTCACCCCTCCACTTT. It specifies CSVGQGPNSPLHF.

The V gene is TRBV29-1, the J gene TRBJ2-5; no firm D call. The V gene's germline CDR1 is SQVTM and CDR2 ANQGSEA. Trimming stripped 2 bases from V and 4 bases from J, with 11 bases between. This CDR3 comprises 13 residues. The chain's CDR3 is CSVESSPGETQYF. CDR3 sequence (DNA): TGCAGCGTTGAATCTAGTCCCGGAGAGACCCAGTACTTC.